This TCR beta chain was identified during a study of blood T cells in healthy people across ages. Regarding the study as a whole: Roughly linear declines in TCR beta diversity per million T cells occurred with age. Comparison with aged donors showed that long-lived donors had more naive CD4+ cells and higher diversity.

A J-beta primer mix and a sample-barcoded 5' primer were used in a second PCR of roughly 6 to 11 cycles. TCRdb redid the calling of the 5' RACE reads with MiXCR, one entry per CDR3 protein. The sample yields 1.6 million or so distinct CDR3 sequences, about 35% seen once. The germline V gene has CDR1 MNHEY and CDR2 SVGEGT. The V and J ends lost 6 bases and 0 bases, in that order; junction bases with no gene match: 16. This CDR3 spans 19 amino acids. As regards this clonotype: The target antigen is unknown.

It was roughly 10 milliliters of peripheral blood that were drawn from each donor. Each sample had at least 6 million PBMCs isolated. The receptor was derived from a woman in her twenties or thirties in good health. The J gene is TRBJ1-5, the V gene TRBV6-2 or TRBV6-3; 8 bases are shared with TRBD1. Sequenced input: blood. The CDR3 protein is CASRRPGTGPGYSNQPQHF. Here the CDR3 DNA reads TGTGCCAGCAGGAGACCCGGGACAGGTCCGGGTTATAGCAATCAGCCCCAGCATTTT.